This T cell receptor beta chain was captured by sequencing in a study of T-cell memory formation after mild COVID-19. Whole-study context: Most TCR clusters belonged to a single donor. Overall study findings and caveats: CD4+ clones that contracted lay mainly in CM and EM; CD8+ ones lay in EMRA.

In TCRdb, the 5' RACE reads were re-called with MiXCR into one record per CDR3 protein. The sample holds hundreds of thousands of distinct CDR3 sequences, roughly 20% seen once. A note on this clonotype: Its antigen is still unknown.

Germline CDR1 is SGHRS and CDR2 is YFSETQ. The V segment lost 5 bases and the J segment 0 bases; nucleotides outside the gene matches: 5. The length of the CDR3 is 15 residues. This TCR came from a man aged 18-30 years who had mild COVID-19 (a few samples of this study predate the infection). Cell type and time point are not known. This rearrangement joins TRBV5-1 to TRBJ1-3, with TRBD1 identical over 7 bases. Input material: PBMCs or a T cell subset sorted from them (not recorded which). CDR3 sequence: CASSWDRNSGNTIYF. CDR3 nucleotide sequence: TGCGCCAGCAGTTGGGACAGAAACTCTGGAAACACCATATATTTT.